This TCR beta chain originates from a study of T cell clusters in autoimmune cytopenias (dated by TCRdb to about 2019). Regarding the study in general: The median TRB sequencing depth was 50,000 to 60,000 reads per sample, and the median number of distinct TRB clonotypes was roughly 2,400 per sample. Peripheral blood TRB and IGH repertoires were sequenced in autoimmune cytopenia patients at active disease and during treatment follow-up, alongside healthy, CLL and autoimmune hepatitis controls. The study was designed to test whether a disease-specific immune repertoire signature usable as a blood-based biomarker is carried by autoimmune cytopenia patients. What the study reported, not specific to this receptor: A lack of physiological T cell clusters in primary autoimmune cytopenia patients was suggested by GLIPH, as 51 clusters were found to be exclusive to healthy donors versus 15 to 20 exclusive to patients. TRB repertoire shifts, with less even repertoires observed in secondary cytopenia and CLL, were mostly attributed to lymphoma bias rather than autoimmunity. Compared with active autoimmune hepatitis patients, healthy donors had almost three times as many exclusive TRB clusters, a finding consistent with an autoimmunity-wide signature. The T cell clusters were only ever defined in silico, so experimental validation of their functional role was still needed. The cluster-lack signature was not observed for secondary cytopenia versus CLL, as the signature was apparently masked by the dominant lymphoma-associated repertoire.

A note on this clonotype: Its antigen has not been determined.

TRB amplification used about 250 ng of peripheral blood genomic DNA, roughly 41,000 genome equivalents, per sample. The CDR3 runs 14 amino acids, cysteine and phenylalanine included. No DNA sequence was recorded. As encoded in the germline V gene (reference sequence), CDR1 is MNHEY while CDR2 is SMNVEV. Multiplex PCR with a touch-down protocol amplified TRB rearrangements, with the TRB-A and TRB-B primer pools combined in a single tube. Illumina adapters and sample indices were attached to the amplicons through two consecutive PCR reactions using Phusion HS II polymerase. Amplicons were gel-purified with the NucleoSpin Gel and PCR Clean-up kit, then quantified by Qubit and quality-checked on an Agilent 2100 Bioanalyzer. Sequencing of the libraries was done on an Illumina MiSeq with 600-cycle, single-indexed, paired-end runs. Regarding the original processing steps: MiXCR version 2.1.12, together with the default MiXCR reference library, was used to align and assemble the TRB reads. Each unique CDR3 nucleotide sequence defined a clone, and only productive sequences with at least two reads were analysed. To assess repertoire diversity, an R script computed alpha-parameterized diversity profiles (alpha 0 to 5), which included the Shannon (alpha 1) and Simpson (alpha 2) indices. The tcR package was used to compute combinatorial TRB VJ usage, which was then compared between cohorts by principal component analysis with ade4. GLIPH clustering of TCRbeta CDR3s was carried out on cohort pairs matched by age and read depth, and cluster frequencies were compared by Wilcoxon test. The reads were reprocessed in TCRdb, with one entry per CDR3 protein sequence and no accompanying DNA. The authors' filters were not applied to this entry. The sample's records list several thousand distinct CDR3 sequences. 4.1% of the sample goes to the ten largest clones.

The source of this sequence is a human donor with an autoimmune cytopenia or autoimmune hepatitis (not recorded which). Sequenced: peripheral blood. The chain joins TRBV27 to TRBJ1-2; TCRdb designates TRBD1, a call that cannot be tested without DNA. The CDR3 loop reads CASSPGKGMYGYTF.